This TCR beta chain was retrieved from a study of T-cell reconstitution after alpha-beta-depleted transplantation in children. There are a few counts of this clonotype. Losses at the gene ends were 3 bases for V and 5 bases for J; bases not matched to a gene: 16. Germline V gene data show CDR1 as SNHLY and CDR2 as FYNNEI. There are 18 residues in the CDR3. Preparation of the TCRbeta library involved a method that used unique molecular identifiers. TCRdb re-derived calls from the PCR reads in MiXCR, one entry per CDR3 protein. Of some 550,000 distinct CDR3 sequences in the sample, approximately 20% were seen once.

This specimen was PBMCs from the stem cell graft donor, taken from the stem cell graft. The genes are TRBV2 and TRBJ1-5; 7 bases are shared with TRBD1. The source is a human donor who donated a stem cell graft to a child with acute lymphoblastic leukemia. CDR3 DNA: TGTGCCAGCAGTGATAAGATAAGGGGGCCTGCACCCCATCAGCCCCAGCATTTT. This translates into CASSDKIRGPAPHQPQHF.